Shown below are 20 T cell receptor beta chains from a single sample sequenced in a study of response to subunit inactivated influenza vaccine. One entry per CDR3 protein, called by TCRdb with MiXCR from the RT-PCR reads. The sample has approximately 490,000 distinct CDR3 sequences, 6% to 9% seen once. Specimen: PBMCs from blood, collected roughly 24 months after vaccination. These receptors were obtained from a man between 50 and 69 years old who received an inactivated influenza vaccine.

The chain has TRBV5-1 and TRBJ2-3; D is tentatively TRBD1 or TRBD2 (5 bases each). The length of the CDR3 is 16 residues. V gave up 4 bases and J gave up 4 bases, with 19 bases separating them. Per the germline V gene, CDR1 is SGHRS and CDR2 is YFSETQ. The CDR3 DNA sequence: TGCGCCAGCAGCATCTCCGGGACGACGAGGGCAGATACGCAGTATTTT. Protein product: CASSISGTTRADTQYF.

The chain carries TRBV10-3 and TRBJ1-4; D may be TRBD1 (5 bases). V lost 5 bases and J lost 7, with 17 bases in between. The CDR3 spans 15 residues. CDR1 ENHRY and CDR2 SYGVKD come from the germline V gene. CDR3 sequence reads: CAISRSGALGEKLFF. CDR3 in DNA: TGTGCCATCAGTCGGTCTGGGGCCCTGGGTGAAAAACTGTTTTTT.

This clonotype was counted once. A read error may explain this, as a much larger clone is one base away. The chain carries TRBV10-3 and TRBJ2-1; D may match TRBD1 or TRBD2 (5 bases each). V shed 4 bases and J shed 9 bases, with 16 bases lying between them. Germline CDR1 is ENHRY and CDR2 is SYGVKD. The CDR3 extends over 14 amino acids. This chain's CDR3 is CAISAGSVGCEQFF. The CDR3 DNA sequence: TGTGCCATCAGTGCAGGGAGCGTTGGTTGTGAGCAGTTCTTC.

This clonotype has a count of ten or more. The genes are TRBV20-1 and TRBJ2-3; 8 bases align to TRBD1. This CDR3 contains 14 residues. CDR1 and CDR2 (germline): DFQATT, SNEGSKA (reference sequence). Trimming took 6 bases from V and 9 from J; bases not matched to a gene: 14. The CDR3 nucleotides read TGCAGTGCCAAAGACAGGGGCTCAAGTCGGACGCAGTATTTT. It translates to CSAKDRGSSRTQYF.

This clonotype was recorded a few times. The chain joins TRBV30 to TRBJ1-1; D is undetermined. V shed 0 bases and J shed 5 bases, with 10 bases lying between them. The length of the CDR3 is 13 residues. Looked up from germline, CDR1 is GTSNPN and CDR2 is SVGIG (reference sequence). CDR3 nucleotides: TGTGCCTGGAGTGTACAATGGGGAACTGAAGCTTTCTTT. Protein: CAWSVQWGTEAFF.

The chain uses TRBV12-5 and TRBJ2-2; weak D call: TRBD1 (6 bases). Deletions cut 7 bases from V and 3 bases from J, with 18 bases between. Germline V gene lookup returns CDR1 LGHNT and CDR2 FRNRAP. The CDR3 has 16 amino acids. The CDR3 DNA is TGTGCTAGTGCAAGAATTGGGCAGGGGTACACCGGGGAGCTGTTTTTT. It yields the protein CASARIGQGYTGELFF.

This clonotype was detected only a few times. The chain carries TRBV12-3 or TRBV12-4 and TRBJ1-5; possibly TRBD1 for D (6 bases). Trimming pared 1 base from V and 6 bases from J, leaving 13 bases between. CDR3 length equals 15 residues. The CDR3 sequence: CASSLGQGYGQPQHF. The CDR3, as DNA: TGTGCCAGCAGTTTAGGTCAGGGGTATGGTCAGCCCCAGCATTTT.

This clonotype occurred a few times. The rearrangement uses TRBV7-9 and TRBJ2-2, with D perhaps matching TRBD2 (6 bases). Trimming shortened V by 5 bases and J by 5 bases, and 12 bases separated the two germline ends. This CDR3 has 14 amino acids. Germline V gene data show CDR1 as SEHNR and CDR2 as FQNEAQ (reference sequence). CDR3: CASSPGSTTGELFF. The CDR3 nucleotides are TGTGCCAGCAGCCCCGGGAGTACAACCGGGGAGCTGTTTTTT.

This clonotype came up a few times. The chain combines TRBV20-1 with TRBJ2-1, with 7 bases lining up with TRBD2. CDR3 length: 15 amino acids. The germline V gene encodes CDR1 DFQATT and CDR2 SNEGSKA (reference sequence). Trimming removed 5 bases from V and 0 bases from J; junction bases left unmatched: 7. CDR3 loop: CSAHKGGGSYNEQFF. The CDR3 DNA reads as TGCAGTGCTCACAAGGGCGGGGGCTCCTACAATGAGCAGTTCTTC.

This clonotype has more than one count but fewer than ten. The rearrangement links TRBV6-2 or TRBV6-3 to TRBJ2-1; TRBD2 might be the D (5 bases). CDR1 is MNHEY, CDR2 SVGEGT, per germline. Trimming took off 7 bases at V and 9 bases at J, with 10 bases between the two ends. CDR3 length: 11 residues. The CDR3 region has the DNA TGTGCCAGCACCTCGGGGTTTGAGCAGTTCTTC. It specifies CASTSGFEQFF.

This clonotype was seen ten or more times. The J gene is TRBJ2-7, the V gene TRBV7-2; the match to TRBD2 covers 7 bases. The germline V gene encodes CDR1 SGHTA and CDR2 FQGNSA. Trimming cost V 7 bases and J 3 bases; bases outside gene matches: 6. This CDR3 is built from 13 residues. This CDR3 is CASTIRGGYEQYF. DNA for the CDR3: TGTGCCAGCACCATTCGCGGGGGCTACGAGCAGTACTTC.

This clonotype was counted at least ten times. The V and J genes are TRBV5-1 and TRBJ2-3, with 8 bases that match TRBD1. The germline CDR1 and CDR2 sequences are SGHRS and YFSETQ. There are 16 residues in the CDR3. J gave up 6 bases and V 4 bases, and 13 bases lay outside the gene matches. CDR3 in DNA: TGCGCCAGCAGCACCGGACAGGGATCAACGTCGGATACGCAGTATTTT. Amino acids: CASSTGQGSTSDTQYF. Using reference TRBV5-1 and TRBJ2-3 for the parts outside the CDR3, the full variable domain is KAGVTQTPRYLIKTRGQQVTLSCSPISGHRSVSWYQQTPGQGLQFLFEYFSETQRNKGNFPGRFSGRQFSNSRSEMNVSTLELGDSALYLCASSTGQGSTSDTQYFGPGTRLTVL.

This clonotype appeared many times. This chain's CDR3 is CASSPPGLPYGYTF. The CDR3 DNA is TGTGCCAGCAGCCCGCCGGGACTGCCTTATGGCTACACCTTC. The V gene is TRBV5-6, the J gene TRBJ1-2; weak D call: TRBD1 (5 bases). Deletions cut 4 bases from V and 5 bases from J, with 15 bases between. The CDR3 covers 14 residues. Germline assignment: CDR1 SGHDT and CDR2 YYEEEE.

The chain uses TRBV12-3 or TRBV12-4 and TRBJ2-7, with D unclear. The CDR3 contains 13 residues. The V and J ends lost 11 bases and 2 bases respectively, with 16 bases between them. CDR3 coding DNA: TGTGCCTTGACCGGGTGGGATCCCTACGAGCAGTACTTC. Translating it yields CALTGWDPYEQYF.

V gene TRBV6-1 combines with J gene TRBJ2-3; TRBD2 aligns across 9 bases. This CDR3 is 15 amino acids long. Germline CDR1 and CDR2: MNHNS and SASEGT. Trimming took 7 bases from V and 4 from J; bases not matched to a gene: 9. In nucleotides, the CDR3 is TGTGCCAGCACCGGCGGGAGGGCCGTCGCAGATACGCAGTATTTT. As protein: CASTGGRAVADTQYF.

The chain recombines TRBV4-1 with TRBJ1-1; no clear D gene. The V and J ends lost 0 bases and 11 bases respectively, with 13 bases between them. CDR3 length: 13 residues. Germline V gives CDR1 MGHRA, CDR2 YSYEKL. This CDR3 is CASSQDFARRAFF. The CDR3 DNA follows: TGCGCCAGCAGCCAAGATTTTGCTAGAAGGGCTTTCTTT.

The chain joins TRBV10-3 to TRBJ2-2; 10 nucleotides align to TRBD2. Germline V gene data show CDR1 as ENHRY and CDR2 as SYGVKD. The CDR3 length is 17 residues. Trimming at V came to 2 bases and at J to 0 bases, leaving 3 bases not matched to a gene. Here the CDR3 reads CAISEPGLAPNTGELFF. The CDR3 DNA sequence: TGTGCCATCAGTGAGCCGGGACTAGCGCCGAACACCGGGGAGCTGTTTTTT.

The chain has TRBV9 and TRBJ2-1, with 9 bases fitting TRBD2. The CDR3 runs 16 residues. Unmatched junction bases numbered 9, after V lost 4 bases and J lost 4 bases. The germline CDR1 and CDR2 sequences are SGDLS and YYNGEE. CDR3 in DNA: TGTGCCAGCAGCCCTAGCGGTAGCGGGGGTTACAATGAGCAGTTCTTC. Its translation: CASSPSGSGGYNEQFF.

Only a few counts were recorded for this clonotype. The chain recombines TRBV6-1 with TRBJ1-1; D is unresolved. The CDR3 sequence is 15 residues long. From germline, CDR1 is MNHNS and CDR2 SASEGT. Trimming left V 7 bases short and J 1 base short, with 16 bases between. This CDR3 is CASTFSVSRNTEAFF. The CDR3 nucleotides are TGTGCCAGCACCTTCTCCGTATCGAGGAACACTGAAGCTTTCTTT.

This clonotype has ten or more counts. V usage is TRBV6-6 and J usage is TRBJ2-1, with D unresolved. The CDR3 is 12 residues long. CDR1 and CDR2 from the germline V gene are MNHNY and SVGAGI (reference sequence). V lost 4 bases to trimming and J lost 5 bases, with 6 bases between them. The DNA for the CDR3 is TGTGCCAGCAGTTTCCCAAACAATGAGCAGTTCTTC. Protein sequence: CASSFPNNEQFF.